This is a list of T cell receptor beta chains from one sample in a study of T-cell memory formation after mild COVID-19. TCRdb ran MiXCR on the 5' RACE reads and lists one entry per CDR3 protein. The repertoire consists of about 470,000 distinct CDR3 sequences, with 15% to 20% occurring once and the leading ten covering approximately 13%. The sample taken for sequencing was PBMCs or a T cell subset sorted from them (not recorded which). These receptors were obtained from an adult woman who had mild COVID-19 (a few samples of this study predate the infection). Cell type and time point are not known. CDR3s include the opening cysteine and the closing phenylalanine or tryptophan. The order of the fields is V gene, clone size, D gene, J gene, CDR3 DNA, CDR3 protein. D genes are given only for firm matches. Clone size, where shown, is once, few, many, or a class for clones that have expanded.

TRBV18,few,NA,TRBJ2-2,TGTGCCAGCTCACCACCCCTTCTACCGGCCGGGGAGCTGTTTTTT,CASSPPLLPAGELFF
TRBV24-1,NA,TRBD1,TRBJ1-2,TGTGCCACCAGGGAGACAGGGAACCTTAACTATGGCTACACCTTC,CATRETGNLNYGYTF
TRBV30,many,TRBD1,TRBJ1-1,TGTGGTGGGGACAGGGGGAGGAACACTGAAGCTTTCTTT,CGGDRGRNTEAFF
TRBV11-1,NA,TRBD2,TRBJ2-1,TGTGCCAGCAGCTTAAGCGCGGGAGATGAGCAGTTCTTC,CASSLSAGDEQFF
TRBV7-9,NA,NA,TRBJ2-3,TGTGCCAGCAGTGGAGGGACAGCGACATCAGATACGCAGTATTTT,CASSGGTATSDTQYF
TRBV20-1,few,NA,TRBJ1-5,TGCAGTGCTAGGAAGCAGGGAGGCTATAGCAATCAGCCCCAGCATTTT,CSARKQGGYSNQPQHF
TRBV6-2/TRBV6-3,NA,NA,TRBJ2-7,TGTGCCAGCAGCGACCCGGGCCCCAGCTACGAGCAGTACTTC,CASSDPGPSYEQYF
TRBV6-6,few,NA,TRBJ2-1,TGTGCCAGCACCCCCCCGGGGAATGAGCAGTTCTTC,CASTPPGNEQFF
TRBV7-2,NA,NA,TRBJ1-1,TGTGCCAGCAGCTTCTCCACGGGAACAGGGAACACTGAAGCTTTCTTT,CASSFSTGTGNTEAFF
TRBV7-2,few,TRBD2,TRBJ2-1,TGTGCCAGCAGCTTACAAGCGGGAGGGAATGAGCAGTTCTTC,CASSLQAGGNEQFF
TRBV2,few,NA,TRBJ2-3,TGTGCCAGCAGTGCTGTAGATACGCAGTATTTT,CASSAVDTQYF
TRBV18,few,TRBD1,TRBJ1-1,TGTGCCAGCTCACTACAGGGGCAACCTAACACTGAAGCTTTCTTT,CASSLQGQPNTEAFF
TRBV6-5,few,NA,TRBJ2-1,TGTGCCAGCAGTTACTCGAGACAGCGCGATGAGCAGTTCTTC,CASSYSRQRDEQFF
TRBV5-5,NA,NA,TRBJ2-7,TGTGCCAGCAGCTTCAGGGTAAGGGACTACGAGCAGTACTTC,CASSFRVRDYEQYF
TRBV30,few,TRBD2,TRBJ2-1,TGTGCCTGGGATAAAGCGGGGAGCTCCTACAATGAGCAGTTCTTC,CAWDKAGSSYNEQFF
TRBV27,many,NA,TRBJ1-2,TGTGCCAGCAGACCCAGGGTCGTGGATAGCTATGGCTACACCTTC,CASRPRVVDSYGYTF
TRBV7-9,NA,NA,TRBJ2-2,TGTGCCAGCAGCTTCGGGGTATCCGGGGAGCTGTTTTTT,CASSFGVSGELFF
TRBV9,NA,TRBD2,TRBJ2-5,TGTGCCAGCAGCGTAGCGGGACTACAAGAGACCCAGTACTTC,CASSVAGLQETQYF
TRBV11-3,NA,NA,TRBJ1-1,TGTGCCAGCAGCTTAGATTCGGGGGACACTGAAGCTTTCTTT,CASSLDSGDTEAFF
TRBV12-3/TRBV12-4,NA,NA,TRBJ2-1,TGTGCCAGCAGTCCACTCCGGACGGACAATGAGCAGTTCTTC,CASSPLRTDNEQFF
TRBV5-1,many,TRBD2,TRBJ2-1,TGCGCCAGCAGCGTCTTCCCCCGGAGCGGGGGGGTATCCGATGAGCAGTTCTTC,CASSVFPRSGGVSDEQFF
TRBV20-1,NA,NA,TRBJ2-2,TGCAGTGCTAGGACTCGGACACAATTGAACACCGGGGAGCTGTTTTTT,CSARTRTQLNTGELFF
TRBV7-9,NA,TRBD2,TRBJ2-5,TGTGCCAGCTTATTAGCGGGAGGGCCGGGAGAGACCCAGTACTTC,CASLLAGGPGETQYF
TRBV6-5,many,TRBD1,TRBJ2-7,TGTGCCAGCAGTTACTCCGACAGGGCCTACGAGCAGTACTTC,CASSYSDRAYEQYF
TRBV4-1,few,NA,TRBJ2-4,TGCGCCAGCAGCCTCCTGGACAGCGGGGCGAACATTCAGTACTTC,CASSLLDSGANIQYF
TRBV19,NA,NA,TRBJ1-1,TGTGCCAGTATGTGGGGACAGAACACTGAAGCTTTCTTT,CASMWGQNTEAFF
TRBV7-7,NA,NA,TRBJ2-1,TGTGCCAGCAGCCCCGACGGATTCAGCTCCTACAATGAGCAGTTCTTC,CASSPDGFSSYNEQFF
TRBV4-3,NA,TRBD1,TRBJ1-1,TGCGCCAGCAGCCAGGACCCACAGGGGACCACTGAAGCTTTCTTT,CASSQDPQGTTEAFF
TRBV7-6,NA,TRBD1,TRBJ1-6,TGTGCCAGCAGCTTAGCGGGACAGGCCAATTCACCCCTCCACTTT,CASSLAGQANSPLHF
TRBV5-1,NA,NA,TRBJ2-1,TGCGCCAGCAGCCCCTACATTAGCAATGAGCAGTTCTTC,CASSPYISNEQFF
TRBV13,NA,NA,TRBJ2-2,TGTGCCAGCCCGAGGGACGGGGAGCTGTTTTTT,CASPRDGELFF
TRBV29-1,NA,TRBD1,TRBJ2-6,TGCAGCGTCTTACTAGACAGGGGGCTAGGGGCCAACGTCCTGACTTTC,CSVLLDRGLGANVLTF
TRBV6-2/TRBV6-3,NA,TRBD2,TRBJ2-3,TGTGCCAGCAGTTCCCTACGGACTAGCGGGGGCCATACGCAGTATTTT,CASSSLRTSGGHTQYF
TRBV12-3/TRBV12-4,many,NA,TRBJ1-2,TGTGCCAGCACCCGGGATCGAGGGAAAGGCTATGGCTACACCTTC,CASTRDRGKGYGYTF
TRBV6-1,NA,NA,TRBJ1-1,TGTGCCAGCAGGATGAACACTGAAGCTTTCTTT,CASRMNTEAFF
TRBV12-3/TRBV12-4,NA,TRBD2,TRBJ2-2,TGTGCCAGCAGTTTAGGTAGCGGGGAAAGCACCGGGGAGCTGTTTTTT,CASSLGSGESTGELFF
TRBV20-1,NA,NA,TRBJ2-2,TGCAGTGCTAGAGTTACGGGAAGGGGCACCGGGGAGCTGTTTTTT,CSARVTGRGTGELFF
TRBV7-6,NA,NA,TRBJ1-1,TGTGCCAGCAGCTTGGGCCGCGGGGCAGAAGAAGCTTTCTTT,CASSLGRGAEEAFF
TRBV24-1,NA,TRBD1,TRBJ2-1,TGTGCCACCAGTGATTTAGGGACAGGGGTTTACAATGAGCAGTTCTTC,CATSDLGTGVYNEQFF
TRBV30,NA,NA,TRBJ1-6,TGTGCCTGGAGTGTGGCGGGGAATTCACCCCTCCACTTT,CAWSVAGNSPLHF
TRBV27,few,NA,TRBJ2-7,TGTGCCAGCAGCTTGAGATGGGAGTACGAGCAGTACTTC,CASSLRWEYEQYF
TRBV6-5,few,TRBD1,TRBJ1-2,TGTGCCAGCAGTCGACAATGGGGACAGTTCTATGGCTACACCTTC,CASSRQWGQFYGYTF
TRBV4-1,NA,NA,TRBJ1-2,TGCGCCAGCAGCCAGCTACAGGGTAAGGGCTACACCTTC,CASSQLQGKGYTF
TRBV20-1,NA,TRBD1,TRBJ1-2,TGCAGTGCTAATAACCAGGGGGGGAGCTATGGCTACACCTTC,CSANNQGGSYGYTF
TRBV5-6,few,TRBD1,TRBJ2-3,TGTGCCAGCAGCTTGGGACAGGGTCCGGATACGCAGTATTTT,CASSLGQGPDTQYF
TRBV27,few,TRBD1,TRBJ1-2,TGTGCCAGCAGGCCGCAGACAGGGGGCATGGGTAACTATGGCTACACCTTC,CASRPQTGGMGNYGYTF
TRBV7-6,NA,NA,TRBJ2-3,TGTGCCAGCAGCTTAGGTTGGGGGTCGTCAGATACGCAGTATTTT,CASSLGWGSSDTQYF
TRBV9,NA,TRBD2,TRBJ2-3,TGTGCCAGCAGCGAGCGGGGGGCCGGGAGAGATACGCAGTATTTT,CASSERGAGRDTQYF
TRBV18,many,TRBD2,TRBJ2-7,TGTGCCAGCTCACCACCGGGACTACCGGTTTACGAGCAGTACTTC,CASSPPGLPVYEQYF
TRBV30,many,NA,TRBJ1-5,TGTGCCTGGAGTGTAAGGGGCAATCAGCCCCAGCATTTT,CAWSVRGNQPQHF
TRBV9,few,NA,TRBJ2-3,TGTGCCAGCAGCGATAGCGGATCCACAGATACGCAGTATTTT,CASSDSGSTDTQYF
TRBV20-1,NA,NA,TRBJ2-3,TGCAGTGCTAGGAGGGGGGAGACAGATACGCAGTATTTT,CSARRGETDTQYF
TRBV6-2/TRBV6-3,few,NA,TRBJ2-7,TGTGCCAGCAGTTACAACGCCTATTACGAGCAGTACTTC,CASSYNAYYEQYF
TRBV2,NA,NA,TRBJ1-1,TGTGCCAGCAGTGCGGAAGGGATAAGGGCTGAAGCTTTCTTT,CASSAEGIRAEAFF
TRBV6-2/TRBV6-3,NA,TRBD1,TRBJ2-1,TGTGCCAGCAGTTATTACGGGACAGGGCTAAATGAGCAGTTCTTC,CASSYYGTGLNEQFF
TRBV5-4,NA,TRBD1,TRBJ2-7,TGTGCCAGCGTATCCCCCCGGGGACAGTCCTACGAGCAGTACTTC,CASVSPRGQSYEQYF
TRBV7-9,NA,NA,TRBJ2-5,TGTGCCAGCAGCTTAGCGGGTGCGGCGGAGACCCAGTACTTC,CASSLAGAAETQYF
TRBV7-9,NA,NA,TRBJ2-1,TGTGCCAGCAGCTTAGCAGCGGGACATTACAATGAGCAGTTCTTC,CASSLAAGHYNEQFF
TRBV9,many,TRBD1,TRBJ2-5,TGTGCCAGCAGCCCATCGGACAGGGGCTTAGTGGAGACCCAGTACTTC,CASSPSDRGLVETQYF
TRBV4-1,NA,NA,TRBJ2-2,TGCGCCAGCAGCCAGCTCAACTCTTACACCGGGGAGCTGTTTTTT,CASSQLNSYTGELFF